The source of this T cell receptor beta chain is a study of blood T cell repertoires in COVID-19. In assigning cohorts, the study relied on participant-reported clinical history. What the recovered Cohort 3 donors had was two negative PCRs, clearance, or symptom resolution. The method was immunoSEQ multiplex PCR; TCRdb's version includes in-frame clones alone and lacks a portion of them. The sample lists around 150,000 clones; roughly 88% were seen once. The CDR3 is 15 residues long. V was clipped by 1 base and J by 14 bases; unmatched bases: 8. Per the germline V gene, CDR1 is MNHNS and CDR2 is SASEGT.

The rearrangement links TRBV6-1 to TRBJ1-6, with 10 bases that match TRBD1. The sequence derives from a woman between 45 and 65 years old who had recovered from COVID-19. The sample consisted of PBMCs or T cells enriched from blood (not recorded which). The CDR3 spells CASSEVGQGKSTLHF. CDR3 DNA: TGTGCCAGCAGTGAAGTGGGACAGGGGAAGAGCACCCTCCACTTT.